This T cell receptor (beta chain) was sequenced in a study of cytomegalovirus exposure and HLA in healthy donors. As concerns this clone: The antigen is undetermined.

General study results and limits: The study recorded more than 150 TCR beta chains that were cytomegalovirus-associated.

PCR used 60 Vbeta primers and 13 Jbeta primers. Repertoires were generated with immunoSEQ multiplex PCR, while TCRdb's copy carries only in-frame clones and drops some. Of 90,000 to 140,000 clones in the sample, approximately 72% were seen once. The sequencing input was PBMCs. The sequence derives from a man aged 25 to 40 in good health and CMV-seronegative.

In DNA, the CDR3 is TGTGCCAGCAGCTTGGTTGAGACAGGGGACACTGAAGCTTTCTTT. Protein: CASSLVETGDTEAFF. The rearrangement joins TRBV5-4 to TRBJ1-1; 8 positions agree with TRBD1. CDR1 SGHNT and CDR2 YYREEE come from the germline V gene (reference sequence). Trimming cost V 0 bases and J 3 bases; bases outside gene matches: 4. CDR3 length: 15 residues.